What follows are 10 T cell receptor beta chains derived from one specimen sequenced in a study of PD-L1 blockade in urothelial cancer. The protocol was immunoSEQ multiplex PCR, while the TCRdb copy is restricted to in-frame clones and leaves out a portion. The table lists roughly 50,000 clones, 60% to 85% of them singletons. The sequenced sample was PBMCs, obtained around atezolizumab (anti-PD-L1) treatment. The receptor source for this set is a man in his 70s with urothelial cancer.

CDR3 DNA sequence: TGTGCCAGCCATGAGGACCCCACAGGGAATGAGCAGTTCTTC. Translated, it gives CASHEDPTGNEQFF. The chain has TRBV28 and TRBJ2-1, with D possibly TRBD1 on 6 matching bases. CDR1 is MDHEN and CDR2 is SYDVKM in the germline V gene. The CDR3 consists of 14 residues. Trimming cost V 8 bases and J 7 bases, with 18 bases left between them. The variable domain in full, with the rest retrieved from reference TRBV28 and TRBJ2-1, is DVKVTQSSRYLVKRTGEKVFLECVQDMDHENMFWYRQDPGLGLRLIYFSYDVKMKEKGDIPEGYSVSREKKERFSLILESASTNQTSMYLCASHEDPTGNEQFFGPGTRLTVL.

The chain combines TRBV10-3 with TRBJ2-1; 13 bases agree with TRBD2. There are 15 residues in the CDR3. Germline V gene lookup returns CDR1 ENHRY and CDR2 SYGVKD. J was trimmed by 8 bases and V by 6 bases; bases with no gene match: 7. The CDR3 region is CAISGGLAGVDEQFF. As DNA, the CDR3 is TGTGCCATCAGCGGAGGACTAGCGGGAGTCGATGAGCAGTTCTTC.

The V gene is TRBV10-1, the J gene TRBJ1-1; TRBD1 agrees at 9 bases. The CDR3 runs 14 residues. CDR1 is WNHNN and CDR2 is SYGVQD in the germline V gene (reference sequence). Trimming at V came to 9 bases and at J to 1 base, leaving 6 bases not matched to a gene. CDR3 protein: CASHTGGSNTEAFF. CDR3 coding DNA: TGCGCCAGTCATACAGGGGGCTCGAACACTGAAGCTTTCTTT.

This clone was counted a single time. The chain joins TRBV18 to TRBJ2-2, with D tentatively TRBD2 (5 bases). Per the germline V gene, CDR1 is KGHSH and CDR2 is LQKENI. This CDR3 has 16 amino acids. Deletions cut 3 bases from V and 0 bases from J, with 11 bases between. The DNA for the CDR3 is TGTGCCAGCTCACCTATCAGGACTTCGAACACCGGGGAGCTGTTTTTT. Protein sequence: CASSPIRTSNTGELFF.

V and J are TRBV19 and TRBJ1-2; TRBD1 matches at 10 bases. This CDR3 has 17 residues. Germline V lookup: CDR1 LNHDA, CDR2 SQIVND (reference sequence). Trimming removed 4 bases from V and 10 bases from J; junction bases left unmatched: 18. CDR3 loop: CASSKRGLGQGQGDYTF. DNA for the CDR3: TGTGCCAGTAGTAAGAGGGGACTGGGACAGGGGCAAGGAGACTACACCTTC. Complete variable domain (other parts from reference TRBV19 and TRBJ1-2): DGGITQSPKYLFRKEGQNVTLSCEQNLNHDAMYWYRQDPGQGLRLIYYSQIVNDFQKGDIAEGYSVSREKKESFPLTVTSAQKNPTAFYLCASSKRGLGQGQGDYTFGSGTRLTVV.

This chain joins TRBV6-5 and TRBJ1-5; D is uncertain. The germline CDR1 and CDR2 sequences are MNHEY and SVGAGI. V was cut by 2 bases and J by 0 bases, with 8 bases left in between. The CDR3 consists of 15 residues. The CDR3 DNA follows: TGTGCCAGCAGTTACGATGGCAATAGCAATCAGCCCCAGCATTTT. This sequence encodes CASSYDGNSNQPQHF.

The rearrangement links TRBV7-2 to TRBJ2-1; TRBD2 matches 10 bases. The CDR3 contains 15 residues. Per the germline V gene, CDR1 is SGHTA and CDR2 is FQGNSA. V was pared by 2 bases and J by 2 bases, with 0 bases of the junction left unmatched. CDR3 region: CASSLSGGAYNEQFF. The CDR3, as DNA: TGTGCCAGCAGCTTAAGCGGGGGGGCCTACAATGAGCAGTTCTTC.

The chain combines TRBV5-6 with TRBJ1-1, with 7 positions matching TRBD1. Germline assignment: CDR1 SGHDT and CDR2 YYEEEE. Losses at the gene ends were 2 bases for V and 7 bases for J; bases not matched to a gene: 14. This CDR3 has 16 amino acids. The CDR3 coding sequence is TGTGCCAGCAGCTTTGGACAGGCGCTCATTACGCTTGAAGCTTTCTTT. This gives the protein CASSFGQALITLEAFF.

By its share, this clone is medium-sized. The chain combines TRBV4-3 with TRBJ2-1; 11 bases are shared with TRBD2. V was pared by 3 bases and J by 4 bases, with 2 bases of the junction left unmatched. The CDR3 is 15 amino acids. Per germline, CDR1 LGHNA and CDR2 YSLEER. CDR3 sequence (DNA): TGCGCCAGCAGCCAGACTAGCGGGGCTTACAATGAGCAGTTCTTC. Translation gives CASSQTSGAYNEQFF.

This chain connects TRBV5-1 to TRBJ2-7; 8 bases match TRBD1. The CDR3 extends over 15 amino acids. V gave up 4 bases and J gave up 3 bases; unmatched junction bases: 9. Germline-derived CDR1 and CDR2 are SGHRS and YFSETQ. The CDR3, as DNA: TGCGCCAGCAGCCCCTCCGGGACAGGATTCTACGAGCAGTACTTC. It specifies CASSPSGTGFYEQYF.